This record concerns one T cell receptor (beta chain) sequence. Its specific antigen is unknown. No base-level quality is on record; no much larger clone is a single base apart. The record originates from a study of high-grade serous ovarian cancer treatment subgroups listed by TCRdb under 2021. About the study as a whole: On average, each sample produced more than 13,000 sequencing reads and 6,000 to 8,000 unique TCR beta rearrangements. Under a laparoscopic triage algorithm, patients with high-grade serous ovarian cancer were grouped by complete gross resection or by neoadjuvant chemotherapy response, and the study profiled the TCR beta repertoires of these patients. The approximately 30-patient cohort included roughly ten patients with no residual disease after primary surgery (R0), roughly ten excellent NACT responders, and roughly ten poor NACT responders. One primary tumor sample and two metastatic tumor samples were contributed by each patient, so that some 97 samples were obtained in total.

Tumor samples were collected prior to definitive surgery or chemotherapy. The MD Anderson Biospecimen Extraction Resource handled genomic DNA extraction, while the MD Anderson Cancer Genomics Laboratory carried out the TCR sequencing. The 90 tumor samples were subjected to high-throughput TCR profiling using ImmunoSEQ. As for how the authors treated the data: To measure repertoire diversity, the metrics used were richness (unique productive sequences), clonality, evenness and relatedness, and the Bhattacharyya coefficient was used to assess similarity between samples. A sensitivity analysis excluded TCRs with fewer than two reads and gave consistent conclusions. This is the immuneACCESS table as TCRdb keeps it, with only in-frame sequences that have V and J called. A part of the clones is gone; compared with another copy, unresolved V genes explain less than half, and the rest is unexplained. The V and J calls and clone size are taken from that table; D and trimming were inferred from the DNA. Across this sample there are about 2,800 clones, with about 75% seen only once. The top ten clones comprise more than 4.5% of the sample.

The investigation overall reported the following: TCR clonal relatedness showed a positive correlation with neoantigen level and a trend toward positive correlation with copy number variation and mutation load from whole-genome sequencing. The TCR repertoire analyses centered on CDR3, and CDR1 and CDR2 were not analyzed. Bulk tumor TCR sequencing lacked spatial information, limiting insight into HGSC tumor complexity and diversity. Repertoire similarity between tumors of the same patient ranged roughly 0.1 to 0.79, whereas almost no similarity was seen between different patients.

From its cysteine to its phenylalanine, the CDR3 spans 15 amino acids. The only DNA kept is the CDR3, 45 bases in frame from the first base. V gives up 6 bases and J gives up 0 bases, and the segment between their germline ends measures 14 bases. CDR1 and CDR2, looked up from the germline V gene, are SGHTA and FQGNSA. Sequenced: tumor tissue. Here the chain combines TRBV7-2 and TRBJ1-2, with the D gene call left open. The receptor was isolated from a human donor with high-grade serous ovarian cancer. The CDR3 amino acid sequence is: CASSWAGGSNYGYTF. The nucleotide sequence is given as TGTGCCAGCAGTTGGGCGGGCGGTTCTAACTATGGCTACACCTTC.